This record looks at one TCR beta chain sequence and its context. The germline V gene encodes CDR1 SGHDT and CDR2 YYEEEE. V lost 0 bases and J lost 4; bases outside the gene matches: 4. The CDR3 is made up of 15 amino acids. This entry is derived from a study of cytotoxic CD8 clonotypes in ibrutinib-treated CLL. Genomic DNA (roughly 2 micrograms) was obtained from cryopreserved PBMCs for construction of TCR beta libraries. Sequencing was performed with immunoSEQ multiplex PCR; in TCRdb, only in-frame clones are kept and a portion is missing. Of around 130,000 clones listed, about 85% are singletons. This TCR derives from a human donor with chronic lymphocytic leukemia. Sequences were derived from PBMCs, sampled after 24 months of ibrutinib treatment. The rearrangement links TRBV5-6 to TRBJ2-1; 7 bases are a match to TRBD1. CDR3 region: CASSLDRDRYNEQFF. The DNA for the CDR3 is TGTGCCAGCAGCTTGGATAGGGACAGATACAATGAGCAGTTCTTC.